The 26 T cell receptor beta chains below were found in one sample sequenced in a study of TIL therapy for anti-PD-1-resistant metastatic lung cancer. Sequencing used immunoSEQ v3. Assay used: immunoSEQ multiplex PCR; TCRdb lists only in-frame clones, some missing. The table records nearly 15,000 clones, roughly 82% of them present only once. The time point is: pre-treatment sample, taken before nivolumab and TIL therapy. The sample in question was blood, obtained at baseline. The receptors shown here come from a person between 30 and 79 years old with non-small cell lung cancer.

This rearrangement joins TRBV27 to TRBJ1-2; 7 bases match TRBD1. The CDR3 is 13 residues long. Germline V gene lookup returns CDR1 MNHEY and CDR2 SMNVEV (reference sequence). With V trimmed by 2 bases and J by 8 bases, 5 bases remained unmatched. The CDR3 here is CASSLRGPEGYTF. CDR3 sequence (DNA): TGTGCCAGCAGTTTAAGGGGGCCTGAGGGCTACACCTTC.

The chain links TRBV7-9 to TRBJ2-1; 10 positions agree with TRBD2. Germline CDR1 and CDR2: SEHNR and FQNEAQ (reference sequence). There are 17 residues in the CDR3. Losses at the gene ends were 0 bases for V and 5 bases for J; bases not matched to a gene: 7. The CDR3 region is CASSLAWGLAGDNEQFF. CDR3 sequence (DNA): TGTGCCAGCAGCTTAGCTTGGGGCCTAGCGGGAGACAATGAGCAGTTCTTC.

V is TRBV9 and J is TRBJ1-4; D ambiguous. CDR1 SGDLS and CDR2 YYNGEE come from the germline V gene. Trimming cost V 2 bases and J 8 bases, with 19 bases left between them. This CDR3 is 16 amino acids long. The CDR3 region is CASSVSIGGSGEKLFF. Written as DNA, the CDR3 is TGTGCCAGCAGCGTCAGTATCGGAGGGTCCGGCGAAAAACTGTTTTTT.

V usage is TRBV2 and J usage is TRBJ1-5; TRBD1 is a possible D gene (5 bases). There are 15 residues in the CDR3. Trimming stripped 4 bases from V and 6 bases from J, with 16 bases between. The germline V gene encodes CDR1 SNHLY and CDR2 FYNNEI. CDR3: CASSGAGTGGQPQHF. The DNA for the CDR3 is TGTGCCAGCAGTGGGGCCGGGACCGGGGGTCAGCCCCAGCATTTT.

The chain carries TRBV7-8 and TRBJ1-1; D is possibly TRBD1 (5 bases). In germline, CDR1 is SGHVS, CDR2 FQNEAQ. V lost 5 bases and J 4 bases, leaving 26 bases between the germline ends. CDR3 length: 18 residues. CDR3 residues: CASSPQMQGGIRSTEAFF. In nucleotides, the CDR3 is TGTGCCAGCAGCCCTCAAATGCAGGGCGGGATACGTAGCACTGAAGCTTTCTTT.

The chain carries TRBV9 and TRBJ2-1; 11 bases fit TRBD1. V lost 4 bases to trimming and J lost 9 bases; unmatched junction nucleotides: 15. The CDR3 covers 17 residues. Germline V CDR1 and CDR2: SGDLS, YYNGEE. CDR3 sequence reads: CASSSSWDRGYWSEQFF. In DNA form, the CDR3 reads TGTGCCAGCAGCAGTAGCTGGGACAGGGGGTATTGGAGTGAGCAGTTCTTC. The full variable domain, its missing parts supplied by reference TRBV9 and TRBJ2-1, is DSGVTQTPKHLITATGQRVTLRCSPRSGDLSVYWYQQSLDQGLQFLIQYYNGEERAKGNILERFSAQQFPDLHSELNLSSLELGDSALYFCASSSSWDRGYWSEQFFGPGTRLTVL.

This chain connects TRBV19 to TRBJ1-1, with D unresolved. The germline V gene encodes CDR1 LNHDA and CDR2 SQIVND (reference sequence). CDR3 length: 13 amino acids. V lost 6 bases to trimming and J lost 0 bases, with 8 bases between them. CDR3 coding DNA: TGTGCCAGTAGGGACGGTTTGAACACTGAAGCTTTCTTT. The encoded protein is CASRDGLNTEAFF.

CDR3 residues: CASSPTRMYEKLFF. The CDR3 nucleotides read TGCGCCAGCAGTCCTACTCGGATGTATGAAAAACTGTTTTTT. The V gene is TRBV4-3, the J gene TRBJ1-4, with D unresolved. The V gene's germline CDR1 is LGHNA and CDR2 YSLEER. This CDR3 has 14 residues. Trimming took 6 bases from V and 6 from J, leaving 14 bases between them.

In this sample, this clone turned up once. The chain uses TRBV6-6 and TRBJ2-5; 8 bases fit TRBD1. Germline V gene lookup returns CDR1 MNHNY and CDR2 SVGAGI (reference sequence). The CDR3 length is 14 residues. V shed 5 bases and J 7 bases; nucleotides not matched to a gene: 9. CDR3 in amino acids: CASSNIQGDRTQYF. In DNA, the CDR3 is TGTGCCAGCAGTAATATACAGGGGGATCGGACCCAGTACTTC.

To note about this clone: The conserved phenylalanine or tryptophan is not found at the CDR3 terminus, so this likely reflects a read error. V and J are TRBV7-9 and TRBJ1-2; a possible D gene is TRBD1 (5 bases). Per the germline V gene, CDR1 is SEHNR and CDR2 is FQNEAQ (reference sequence). Trimming took off 4 bases at V and 6 bases at J, with 21 bases between the two ends. The CDR3 covers 16 residues. CDR3 in amino acids: CASSWPGLDLLNGYTL. CDR3 nucleotides: TGTGCCAGCAGCTGGCCGGGACTCGACCTACTTAATGGCTACACCCTC.

This clone has more than one count but fewer than ten. The chain carries TRBV7-2 and TRBJ2-7; D is perhaps TRBD1 (5 bases). Per the germline V gene, CDR1 is SGHTA and CDR2 is FQGNSA. The V end was cut by 5 bases, the J end by 4 bases, with 15 bases between. The CDR3 spans 14 residues. The CDR3 DNA reads as TGTGCCAGCAGCAGCTCAGGGATGGCGTACGAGCAGTACTTC. It translates to CASSSSGMAYEQYF.

The chain uses TRBV27 and TRBJ1-5; D is unresolved. CDR3 length equals 14 residues. Trimming cost V 0 bases and J 5 bases, with 8 bases left between them. Germline values: CDR1 MNHEY, CDR2 SMNVEV (reference sequence). As DNA, the CDR3 is TGTGCCAGCAGTTTATCCGGAGCCGATCAGCCCCAGCATTTT. Translation: CASSLSGADQPQHF.

The chain recombines TRBV10-3 with TRBJ2-3; 10 bases match TRBD2. Germline-derived CDR1 and CDR2 are ENHRY and SYGVKD. The CDR3 covers 15 residues. V gave up 6 bases and J gave up 5 bases; unmatched junction bases: 8. DNA for the CDR3: TGTGCCATCAGGGACACTAGCGGGAACATAGATACGCAGTATTTT. It yields the protein CAIRDTSGNIDTQYF.

The V and J genes are TRBV7-3 and TRBJ1-1; 7 bases fit TRBD1. Germline values: CDR1 SGHTA, CDR2 FQGTGA. The V gene end was trimmed by 5 bases and the J gene end by 6 bases; junction bases not matched to a gene: 6. The CDR3 contains 13 residues. In DNA, the CDR3 is TGTGCCAGCAGCGCCGGGACAGCCCCTGAAGCTTTCTTT. Its translation is CASSAGTAPEAFF.

The chain combines TRBV6-6 with TRBJ2-7; possible D gene TRBD2, 6 bases. The CDR3 spans 13 residues. CDR1 and CDR2 from the germline V gene are MNHNY and SVGAGI (reference sequence). The V end was cut by 8 bases, the J end by 6 bases, with 17 bases between. Written as DNA, the CDR3 is TGTGCCAGCTCCTGGCCCCCCGGGAGCGAGCAGTACTTC. The encoded protein is CASSWPPGSEQYF.

This rearrangement joins TRBV7-3 to TRBJ2-5; D gene uncertain. Germline-derived CDR1 and CDR2 are SGHTA and FQGTGA. The CDR3 runs 16 residues. The V gene lost 4 bases and the J gene lost 1 base, with 16 bases spanning the gap. The CDR3 spells CASSSRFVNGQETQYF. In DNA, the CDR3 is TGTGCCAGCAGCTCCCGATTCGTTAACGGCCAAGAGACCCAGTACTTC. Using reference TRBV7-3 and TRBJ2-5 for the parts outside the CDR3, the full variable domain is GAGVSQTPSNKVTEKGKYVELRCDPISGHTALYWYRQSLGQGPEFLIYFQGTGAADDSGLPNDRFFAVRPEGSVSTLKIQRTERGDSAVYLCASSSRFVNGQETQYFGPGTRLLVL.

Written as DNA, the CDR3 is TGTGCCAGCAGCTTACGGTACGGGTTTGACTATGGCTACACCTTC. Translated: CASSLRYGFDYGYTF. The rearrangement joins TRBV7-2 to TRBJ1-2; no firm D call. The CDR3 spans 15 residues. V lost 2 bases and J 3 bases, leaving 13 bases between the germline ends. Germline assignment: CDR1 SGHTA and CDR2 FQGNSA.

This clone was seen more than once but under ten times. The chain uses TRBV28 and TRBJ1-1; weak D call: TRBD1 (5 bases). Germline values: CDR1 MDHEN, CDR2 SYDVKM. The CDR3 covers 15 residues. The V end was cut by 5 bases, the J end by 6 bases, with 19 bases between. CDR3 amino acids: CASSLIGARRAEAFF. The CDR3 DNA reads TGTGCCAGCAGTCTCATAGGGGCCAGGAGGGCTGAAGCTTTCTTT.

This clone was observed a single time. The V and J genes are TRBV5-1 and TRBJ2-7; 16 bases fit TRBD2. V lost 4 bases, J lost 1 base, and 8 bases stayed unmatched. Germline V gene data show CDR1 as SGHRS and CDR2 as YFSETQ. The CDR3 is 18 amino acids. CDR3 amino acids: CASSVGLAGGHKSYEQYV. As DNA, the CDR3 is TGCGCCAGCAGCGTGGGACTAGCGGGAGGGCATAAGTCCTACGAGCAGTACGTC.

The rearrangement uses TRBV6-6 and TRBJ1-1; maybe TRBD1 (6 bases). Trimming removed 7 bases from V and 5 bases from J, with 11 bases in between. Germline values: CDR1 MNHNY, CDR2 SVGAGI (reference sequence). CDR3 length: 12 residues. The CDR3 sequence: CASNLGQTEAFF. The CDR3 bases are TGTGCCAGCAACCTTGGACAGACTGAAGCTTTCTTT.

The J gene is TRBJ2-1, the V gene TRBV7-2, with no clear D. Germline V lookup: CDR1 SGHTA, CDR2 FQGNSA. Trimming took off 5 bases at V and 0 bases at J, with 8 bases between the two ends. CDR3 size: 14 residues. CDR3 sequence reads: CASSRFSSYNEQFF. The CDR3 DNA follows: TGTGCCAGCAGCCGTTTTAGCTCCTACAATGAGCAGTTCTTC.

This sequence joins TRBV7-3 and TRBJ1-1; 7 bases agree with TRBD1. Looked up from germline, CDR1 is SGHTA and CDR2 is FQGTGA. CDR3 length: 14 residues. J gave up 8 bases and V 5 bases, and 11 bases lay outside the gene matches. The CDR3 DNA sequence: TGTGCCAGCAGCCCACAGGGGTCCGTGGGGGAAGCTTTCTTT. Its protein product is CASSPQGSVGEAFF. The complete variable domain, with remaining parts taken from reference TRBV7-3 and TRBJ1-1, reads GAGVSQTPSNKVTEKGKYVELRCDPISGHTALYWYRQSLGQGPEFLIYFQGTGAADDSGLPNDRFFAVRPEGSVSTLKIQRTERGDSAVYLCASSPQGSVGEAFFGQGTRLTVV.

This chain connects TRBV7-2 to TRBJ1-2; D gene ambiguous. The CDR3 sequence is 14 residues long. V lost 1 base, J lost 4 bases, and 10 bases lay in between. The germline V gene encodes CDR1 SGHTA and CDR2 FQGNSA. This chain's CDR3 is CASSLGSNPYGYTF. The CDR3 coding sequence is TGTGCCAGCAGCTTAGGCAGTAACCCCTATGGCTACACCTTC. The whole variable domain, filled in from reference TRBV7-2 and TRBJ1-2, reads GAGVSQSPSNKVTEKGKDVELRCDPISGHTALYWYRQSLGQGLEFLIYFQGNSAPDKSGLPSDRFSAERTGGSVSTLTIQRTQQEDSAVYLCASSLGSNPYGYTFGSGTRLTVV.

V is TRBV5-4 and J is TRBJ2-5, with 7 bases lining up with TRBD2. This CDR3 contains 14 residues. V trimming: 1 base; J trimming: 5 bases; junction bases outside the gene matches: 5. Germline loops: CDR1 SGHNT, CDR2 YYREEE (reference sequence). In DNA form, the CDR3 reads TGTGCCAGCAGCTTGCGGTCAGCGGGGGAGACCCAGTACTTC. Its translation is CASSLRSAGETQYF.

The chain combines TRBV11-3 with TRBJ2-3; maybe TRBD2 (5 bases). This CDR3 comprises 14 residues. Germline V CDR1 and CDR2: SGHNT, YENEEA. The V and J ends lost 4 bases and 8 bases respectively, with 16 bases between them. The CDR3 bases are TGTGCCAGCAGCTCCCTAGTAGGACTGGGTACGCAGTATTTT. This codes for CASSSLVGLGTQYF.

The chain carries TRBV2 and TRBJ1-4; no firm D call. CDR3 length: 17 residues. V shed 0 bases and J shed 8 bases, with 19 bases lying between them. CDR1 SNHLY and CDR2 FYNNEI come from the germline V gene. DNA of the CDR3: TGTGCCAGCAGTGAAGCCCGTCCCCGGGCCTTTGGAGAAAAACTGTTTTTT. It codes for CASSEARPRAFGEKLFF.